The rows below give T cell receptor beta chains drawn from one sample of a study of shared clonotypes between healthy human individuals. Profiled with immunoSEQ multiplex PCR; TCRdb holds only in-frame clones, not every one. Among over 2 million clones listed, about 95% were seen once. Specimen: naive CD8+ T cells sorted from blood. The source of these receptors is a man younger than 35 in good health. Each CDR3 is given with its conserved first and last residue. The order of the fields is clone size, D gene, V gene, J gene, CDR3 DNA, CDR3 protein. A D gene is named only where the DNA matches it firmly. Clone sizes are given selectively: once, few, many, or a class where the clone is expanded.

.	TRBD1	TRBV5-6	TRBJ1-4	TGTGCCAGCAGCTTCCTGACCGACAGGGACGGATCTAATGAAAAACTGTTTTTT	CASSFLTDRDGSNEKLFF
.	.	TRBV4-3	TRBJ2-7	TGCGCCAGCAGCCCCCGGGACGGCTACGAGCAGTACTTC	CASSPRDGYEQYF
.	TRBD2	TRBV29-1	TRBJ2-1	TGCAGCGTTGGGACTAGTTTGATAAATGAGCAGTTCTTC	CSVGTSLINEQFF
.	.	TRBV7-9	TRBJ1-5	TGTGCCAGCAGCTCTTCCTTGAGTGGAGATAGCAATCAGCCCCAGCATTTT	CASSSSLSGDSNQPQHF
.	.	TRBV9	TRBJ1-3	TGTGCCAGCAGCGTAGTGGGGACGCCGTTCTCTGGAAACACCATATATTTT	CASSVVGTPFSGNTIYF
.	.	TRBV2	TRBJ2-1	TGTGCCAGCAGTGGGCGGGGGCTCTTGCACAATGAGCAGTTCTTC	CASSGRGLLHNEQFF
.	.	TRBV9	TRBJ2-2	TGTGCCAGCAGCCCAGGGGTAGGAACCGGGGAGCTGTTTTTT	CASSPGVGTGELFF
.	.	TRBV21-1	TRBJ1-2	TGTGCCAGCAGCAAAGAGGGACAGCAGCTGTATGGCTACACCTTC	CASSKEGQQLYGYTF
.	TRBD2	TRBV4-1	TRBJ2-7	TGCGCCAGCAGCCAAGGTACAGCGGGAGGCTACGAGCAGTACTTC	CASSQGTAGGYEQYF
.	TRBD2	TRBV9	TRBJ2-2	TGTGCCAGCAGCGTCAATCTCCAGCGGGGGACCGGGGAGCTGTTTTTT	CASSVNLQRGTGELFF
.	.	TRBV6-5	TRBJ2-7	TGTGCCAGCAGTTACGGGGGTAACTCCTACGAGCAGTACTTC	CASSYGGNSYEQYF
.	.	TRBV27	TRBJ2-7	TGTGCCAGCAGTTTTCAACGGGACGGAGGATACGAGCAGTACTTC	CASSFQRDGGYEQYF
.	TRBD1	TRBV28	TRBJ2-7	TGTGCCAGCAGCCGAGGGACAGGGGTAATTTACGAGCAGTACTTC	CASSRGTGVIYEQYF
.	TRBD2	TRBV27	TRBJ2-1	TGTGCCAGCAGCGAGCGGGGGGGCGCCTACAATGAGCAGTTCTTC	CASSERGGAYNEQFF
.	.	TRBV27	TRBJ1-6	TGTGCCAGCAGTTTAGGGAATTCACCCCTCCACTTT	CASSLGNSPLHF
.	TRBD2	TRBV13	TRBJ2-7	TGTGCCAGCAGCCCTAGCGGGGGCCAGGACGAGCAGTACTTC	CASSPSGGQDEQYF
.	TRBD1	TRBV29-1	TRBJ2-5	TGCAGCGTTGTAGGGGGCGGAGAGACCCAGTACTTC	CSVVGGGETQYF
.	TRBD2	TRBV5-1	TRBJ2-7	TGCGCCAGCAGCTTGGGTGCGGGAGGCCTCTACGAGCAGTACTTC	CASSLGAGGLYEQYF
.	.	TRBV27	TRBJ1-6	TGTGCCAGCAGTTTCGGGGTTGGCTCACCCCTCCACTTT	CASSFGVGSPLHF
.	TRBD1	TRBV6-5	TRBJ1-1	TGTGCCAGCAGCCCGGGACAGGGGAGCACTGAAGCTTTCTTT	CASSPGQGSTEAFF
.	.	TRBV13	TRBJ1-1	TGTGCCAGCAGCTTAGCTCAGAACACTGAAGCTTTCTTT	CASSLAQNTEAFF
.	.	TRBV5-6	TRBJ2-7	TGTGCCAGCAGCCATTCCCCCTACGAGCAGTACTTC	CASSHSPYEQYF
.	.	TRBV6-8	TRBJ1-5	TGTGCCAGCAGTTCCGGGCGGCAGCCCCAGCATTTT	CASSSGRQPQHF
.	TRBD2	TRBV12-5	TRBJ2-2	TGTGCTAGTGGTTTCCTCCTAGCGGGGGAGAACACCGGGGAGCTGTTTTTT	CASGFLLAGENTGELFF
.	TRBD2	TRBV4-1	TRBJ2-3	TGCGCCAGCAGCCTGACTAGCGGGAGGACAGATACGCAGTATTTT	CASSLTSGRTDTQYF
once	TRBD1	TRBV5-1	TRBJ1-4	TGCGCCAGCAGCGCCTCAGGGGGCGCAGATATCGGACTTAATGAAAAACTGTTTTTT	CASSASGGADIGLNEKLFF
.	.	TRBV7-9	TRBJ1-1	TGTGCCAGCAGCCCGCCGAGGGGGACCGGCACTGAAGCTTTCTTT	CASSPPRGTGTEAFF
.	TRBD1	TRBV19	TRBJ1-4	TGTGCCAGTAGTGAGATGACAGGGGAAGGGGAAAAACTGTTTTTT	CASSEMTGEGEKLFF
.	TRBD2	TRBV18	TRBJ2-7	TGTGCCAGCTCACCAGGGGGGGTTGGCTACGAGCAGTACTTC	CASSPGGVGYEQYF
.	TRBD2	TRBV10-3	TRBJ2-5	TGTGCCATCAGTGGGAGCGGGGGTGAGACCCAGTACTTC	CAISGSGGETQYF
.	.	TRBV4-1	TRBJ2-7	TGCGCCAGCAGCCAACATAAGGACGGATTGACCTACGAGCAGTACTTC	CASSQHKDGLTYEQYF
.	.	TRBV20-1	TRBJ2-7	TGCAGTGCTAGTGCGTCGGGGGAGCAGTACTTC	CSASASGEQYF
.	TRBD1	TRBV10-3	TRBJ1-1	TGTGCCATCAGGCGCGGGGCAGGGGGCTGGCAGGACACTGAAGCTTTCTTT	CAIRRGAGGWQDTEAFF
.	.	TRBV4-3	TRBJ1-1	TGCGCCAGCAGCCAAGACAGGGGTAACACTGAAGCTTTCTTT	CASSQDRGNTEAFF
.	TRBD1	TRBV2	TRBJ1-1	TGTGCCAGCAGTGCAGGGGGAAACATAGAAGCTTTCTTT	CASSAGGNIEAFF
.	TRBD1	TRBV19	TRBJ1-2	TGTGCCAGTATTCCGGGACAGGGCGGAGGCTACACCTTC	CASIPGQGGGYTF
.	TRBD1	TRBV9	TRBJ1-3	TGTGCCAGCAGCCCGGGCGGGACAGTCTCTGGAAACACCATATATTTT	CASSPGGTVSGNTIYF
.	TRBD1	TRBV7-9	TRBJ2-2	TGTGCCAGCAGCTTTCTCCAGGGACAGACCGGGGAGCTGTTTTTT	CASSFLQGQTGELFF
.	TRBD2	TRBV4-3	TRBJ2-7	TGCGCCAGCAGCCAAGTTTGGACTAGCGGCTACGAGCAGTACTTC	CASSQVWTSGYEQYF
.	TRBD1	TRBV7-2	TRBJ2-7	TGTGCCAGCAGCTGGGGACAGGGCTACTCCTACGAGCAGTACTTC	CASSWGQGYSYEQYF
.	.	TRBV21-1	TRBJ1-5	TGTGCCAGCAGCCCAAATGGGACAGTTAATCAGCCCCAGCATTTT	CASSPNGTVNQPQHF
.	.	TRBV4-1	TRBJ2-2	TGCGCCAGCAGCCAAGTTTGGGAATCGCGGGTTAACACCGGGGAGCTGTTTTTT	CASSQVWESRVNTGELFF
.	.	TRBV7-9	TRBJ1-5	TGTGCCAGCAGCTCCCGAGATGCGGGTGATCAGCCCCAGCATTTT	CASSSRDAGDQPQHF
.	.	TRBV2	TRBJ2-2	TGTGCCAGCGTGGCGCAAACAGGCTCCTGGGAGCTGTTTTTT	CASVAQTGSWELFF
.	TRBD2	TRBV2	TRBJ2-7	TGTGCCAGCACCGAGGGACTAGCGGGCTACGAGCAGTACTTC	CASTEGLAGYEQYF
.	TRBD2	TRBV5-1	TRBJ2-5	TGCGCCAGCAGCCTTTTGGGATGGACTAGCGGGGGGGCCGAGGAGACCCAGTACTTC	CASSLLGWTSGGAEETQYF
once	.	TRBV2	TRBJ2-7	TGTGCCAGCGGTAGCTGGAGGTCCTACGAGCAGTACTTC	CASGSWRSYEQYF
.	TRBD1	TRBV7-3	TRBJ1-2	TGTGCCAGCAGCCCCGGGACAGGGGGCGTTGAGGGCTACACCTTC	CASSPGTGGVEGYTF
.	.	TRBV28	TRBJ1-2	TGTGCCAGCAGTCTCGGGCAGGGTGATGGCTACACCTTC	CASSLGQGDGYTF
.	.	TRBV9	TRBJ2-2	TGTGCCAGCAGCGTACAAGGGATGGCCGGGGAGCTGTTTTTT	CASSVQGMAGELFF
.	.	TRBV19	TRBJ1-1	TGTGCCTCGCTACCCATGGACAAGTTGAACACTGAAGCTTTCTTT	CASLPMDKLNTEAFF
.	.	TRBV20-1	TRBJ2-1	TGCAGTGCCAGACAAGTTAATGAGCAGTTCTTC	CSARQVNEQFF
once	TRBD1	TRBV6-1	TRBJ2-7	TGTGCCAGCAAATGGGACAGGGGGTTCCGGGAGCAGTACTTC	CASKWDRGFREQYF
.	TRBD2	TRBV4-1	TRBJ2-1	TGCGCCAGCAGCCAAGATAATTGGGGGGGCAATGAGCAGTTCTTC	CASSQDNWGGNEQFF
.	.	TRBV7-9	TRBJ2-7	TGTGCCAGCAGCTCGGGCAACGAGCAGTACTTC	CASSSGNEQYF
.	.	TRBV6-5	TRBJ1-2	TGTGCCAGCAGTTACGGGAAGTTCTATGGCTACACCTTC	CASSYGKFYGYTF
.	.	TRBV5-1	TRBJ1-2	TGCGCCAGCAGTCCGACGGAAAACTATGGCTACACCTTC	CASSPTENYGYTF
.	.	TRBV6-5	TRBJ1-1	TGTGCCAGCAGTTACGTTGGTGGGGCCACTGAAGCTTTCTTT	CASSYVGGATEAFF
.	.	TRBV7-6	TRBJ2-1	TGTGCCAGCAGCCAAAGGGTTAGCAGCAATGAGCAGTTCTTC	CASSQRVSSNEQFF
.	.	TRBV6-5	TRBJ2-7	TGTGCCAGCAGTTACTCGAACGTACACGAGCAGTACTTC	CASSYSNVHEQYF